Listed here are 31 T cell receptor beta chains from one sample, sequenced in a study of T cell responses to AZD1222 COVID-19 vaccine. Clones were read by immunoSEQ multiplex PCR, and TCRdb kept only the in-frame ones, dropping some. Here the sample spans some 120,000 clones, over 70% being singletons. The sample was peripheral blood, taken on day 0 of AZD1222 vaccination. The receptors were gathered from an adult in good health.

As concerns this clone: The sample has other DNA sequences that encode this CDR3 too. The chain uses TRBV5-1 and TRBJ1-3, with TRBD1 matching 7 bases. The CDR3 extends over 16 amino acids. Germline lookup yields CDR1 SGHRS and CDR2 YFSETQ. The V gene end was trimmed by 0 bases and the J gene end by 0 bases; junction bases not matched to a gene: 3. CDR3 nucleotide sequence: TGCGCCAGCAGCTTGGGGACAGGCCGCTCTGGAAACACCATATATTTT. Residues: CASSLGTGRSGNTIYF.

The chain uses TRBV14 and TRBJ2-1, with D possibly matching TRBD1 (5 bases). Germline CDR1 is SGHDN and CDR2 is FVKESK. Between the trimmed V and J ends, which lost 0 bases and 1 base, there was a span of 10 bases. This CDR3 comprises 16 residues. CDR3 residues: CASSQDRDSSYNEQFF. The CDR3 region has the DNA TGTGCCAGCAGCCAAGATCGAGACAGTTCCTACAATGAGCAGTTCTTC.

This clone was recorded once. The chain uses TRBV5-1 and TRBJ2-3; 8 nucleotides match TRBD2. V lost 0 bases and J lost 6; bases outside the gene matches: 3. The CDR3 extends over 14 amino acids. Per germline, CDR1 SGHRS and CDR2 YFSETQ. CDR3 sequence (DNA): TGCGCCAGCAGCTTGGCACGGGAGGGGGATACGCAGTATTTT. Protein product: CASSLAREGDTQYF.

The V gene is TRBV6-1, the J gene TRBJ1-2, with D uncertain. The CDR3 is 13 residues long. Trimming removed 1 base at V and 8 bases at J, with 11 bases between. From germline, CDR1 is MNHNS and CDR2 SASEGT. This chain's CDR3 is CASSEVTERGYTF. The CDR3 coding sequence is TGTGCCAGCAGTGAAGTCACGGAAAGAGGCTACACCTTC.

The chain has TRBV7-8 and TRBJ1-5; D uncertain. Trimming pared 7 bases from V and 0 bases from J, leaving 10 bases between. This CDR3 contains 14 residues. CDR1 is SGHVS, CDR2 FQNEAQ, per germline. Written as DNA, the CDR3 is TGTGCCAGCACTGCGACATTTAGCAATCAGCCCCAGCATTTT. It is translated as CASTATFSNQPQHF.

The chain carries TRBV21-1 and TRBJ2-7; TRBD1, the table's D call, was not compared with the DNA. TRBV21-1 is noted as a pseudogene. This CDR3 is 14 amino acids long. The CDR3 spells CASSLRDRTYEQYF. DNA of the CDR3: TGTGCCAGCAGCCTACGGGACAGGACCTACGAGCAGTACTTC.

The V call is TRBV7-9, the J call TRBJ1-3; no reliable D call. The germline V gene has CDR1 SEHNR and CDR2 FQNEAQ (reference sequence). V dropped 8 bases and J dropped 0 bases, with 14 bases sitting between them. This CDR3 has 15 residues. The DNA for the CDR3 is TGTGCCAGCGTACAAGAGCCAGGCTCTGGAAACACCATATATTTT. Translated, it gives CASVQEPGSGNTIYF.

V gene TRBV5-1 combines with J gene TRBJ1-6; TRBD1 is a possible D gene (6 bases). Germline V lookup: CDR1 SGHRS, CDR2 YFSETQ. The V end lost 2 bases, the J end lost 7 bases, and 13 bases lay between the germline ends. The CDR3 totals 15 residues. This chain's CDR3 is CASSLTGGRNSPLHF. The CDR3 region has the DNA TGCGCCAGCAGCTTAACGGGGGGCCGGAATTCACCCCTCCACTTT.

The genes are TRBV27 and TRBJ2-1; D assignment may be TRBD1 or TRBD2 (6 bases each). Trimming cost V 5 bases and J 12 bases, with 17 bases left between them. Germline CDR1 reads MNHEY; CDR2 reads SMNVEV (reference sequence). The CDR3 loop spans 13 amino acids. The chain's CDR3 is CASSSLTGARQFF. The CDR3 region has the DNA TGTGCCAGCAGTAGCCTGACGGGGGCTAGGCAGTTCTTC.

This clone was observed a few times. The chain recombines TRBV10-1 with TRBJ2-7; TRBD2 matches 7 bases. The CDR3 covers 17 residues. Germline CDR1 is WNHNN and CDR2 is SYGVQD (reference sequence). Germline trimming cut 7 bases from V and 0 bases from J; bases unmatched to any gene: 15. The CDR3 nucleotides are TGCGCCAGCACCACCAACCCCCTAGCGGTCAGCTCCTACGAGCAGTACTTC. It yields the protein CASTTNPLAVSSYEQYF.

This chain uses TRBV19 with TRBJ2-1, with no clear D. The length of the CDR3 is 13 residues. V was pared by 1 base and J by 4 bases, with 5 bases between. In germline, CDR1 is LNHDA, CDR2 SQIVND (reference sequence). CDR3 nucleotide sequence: TGTGCCAGTAGTATAGGGGATTACAATGAGCAGTTCTTC. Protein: CASSIGDYNEQFF.

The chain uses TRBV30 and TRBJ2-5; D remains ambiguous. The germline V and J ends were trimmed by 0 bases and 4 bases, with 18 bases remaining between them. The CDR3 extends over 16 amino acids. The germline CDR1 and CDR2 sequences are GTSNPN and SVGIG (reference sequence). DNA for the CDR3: TGTGCCTGGAGTGTCTTGGGCACGGGCGGACGAGAGACCCAGTACTTC. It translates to CAWSVLGTGGRETQYF.

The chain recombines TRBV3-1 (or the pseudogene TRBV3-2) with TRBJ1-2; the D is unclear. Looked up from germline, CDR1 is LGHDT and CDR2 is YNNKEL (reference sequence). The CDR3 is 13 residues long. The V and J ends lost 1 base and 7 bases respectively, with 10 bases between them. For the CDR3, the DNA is TGTGCCAGCAGCCAAGTTGATAGGGCTGGCTACACCTTC. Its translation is CASSQVDRAGYTF.

The chain's CDR3 is CASSFSSYEQYF. In DNA, the CDR3 is TGTGCCAGCAGTTTTTCTTCGTACGAGCAGTACTTC. The chain has TRBV28 and TRBJ2-7; no definite D call. This CDR3 contains 12 residues. Germline V gene sequence: CDR1 MDHEN, CDR2 SYDVKM. Trimming removed 3 bases from V and 4 bases from J, with 7 bases in between. The full variable domain, with the rest looked up from reference TRBV28 and TRBJ2-7, is DVKVTQSSRYLVKRTGEKVFLECVQDMDHENMFWYRQDPGLGLRLIYFSYDVKMKEKGDIPEGYSVSREKKERFSLILESASTNQTSMYLCASSFSSYEQYFGPGTRLTVT.

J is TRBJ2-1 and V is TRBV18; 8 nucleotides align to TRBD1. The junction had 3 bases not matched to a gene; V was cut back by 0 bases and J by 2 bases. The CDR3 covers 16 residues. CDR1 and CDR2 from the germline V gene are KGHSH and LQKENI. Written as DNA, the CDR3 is TGTGCCAGCTCACCACCGGTGGACAGGGCCTACAATGAGCAGTTCTTC. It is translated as CASSPPVDRAYNEQFF.

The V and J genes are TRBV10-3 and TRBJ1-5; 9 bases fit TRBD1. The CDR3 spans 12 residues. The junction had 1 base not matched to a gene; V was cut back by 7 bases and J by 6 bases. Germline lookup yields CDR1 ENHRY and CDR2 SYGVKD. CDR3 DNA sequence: TGTGCCATCAAGGACAGGGGTCAGCCCCAGCATTTT. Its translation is CAIKDRGQPQHF.

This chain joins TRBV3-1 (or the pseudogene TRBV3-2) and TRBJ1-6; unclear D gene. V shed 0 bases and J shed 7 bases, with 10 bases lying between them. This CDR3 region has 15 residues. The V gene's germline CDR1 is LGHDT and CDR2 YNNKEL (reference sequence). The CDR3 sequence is CASSQDHDPNSPLHF. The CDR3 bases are TGTGCCAGCAGCCAAGACCACGATCCGAATTCACCCCTCCACTTT.

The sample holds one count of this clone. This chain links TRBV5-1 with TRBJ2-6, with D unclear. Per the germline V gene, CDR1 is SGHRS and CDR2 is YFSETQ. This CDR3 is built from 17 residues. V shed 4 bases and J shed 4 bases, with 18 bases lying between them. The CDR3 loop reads CASSHHGSGRGANVLTF. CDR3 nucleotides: TGCGCCAGCAGCCATCATGGGTCGGGCAGGGGGGCCAACGTCCTGACTTTC.

CDR3 coding DNA: TGCGCCAGCAGCTTGGAACAGGGAAGTTCACCCCTCCACTTT. This codes for CASSLEQGSSPLHF. The chain joins TRBV5-1 to TRBJ1-6, with a tentative D call TRBD1 (6 bases). The CDR3 sequence is 14 residues long. V was trimmed by 0 bases and J by 9 bases, leaving 10 bases between them. The germline V gene has CDR1 SGHRS and CDR2 YFSETQ.

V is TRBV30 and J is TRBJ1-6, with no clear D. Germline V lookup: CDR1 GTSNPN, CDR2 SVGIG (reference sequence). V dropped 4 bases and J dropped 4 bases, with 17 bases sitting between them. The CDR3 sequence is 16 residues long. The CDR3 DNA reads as TGTGCCTGGAAAGGGTACAATAATCAGTATAATTCACCCCTCCACTTT. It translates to CAWKGYNNQYNSPLHF.

CDR3 residues: CASSLQGGGDGYTF. The CDR3 nucleotides are TGTGCCAGCAGCTTACAGGGAGGTGGGGATGGCTACACCTTC. This chain links TRBV7-8 with TRBJ1-2, with a weak D call TRBD1 (5 bases). Germline assignment: CDR1 SGHVS and CDR2 FQNEAQ. The ends were cut back, 2 bases at V and 6 bases at J, with 13 bases in the middle. The length of the CDR3 is 14 residues.

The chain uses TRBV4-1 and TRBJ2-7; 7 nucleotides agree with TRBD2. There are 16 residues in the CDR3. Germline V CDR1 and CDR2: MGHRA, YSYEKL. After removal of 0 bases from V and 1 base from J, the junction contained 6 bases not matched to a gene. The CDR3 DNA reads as TGCGCCAGCAGCCAAGAAGCTAGCGGCCAGTCCTACGAGCAGTACTTC. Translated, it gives CASSQEASGQSYEQYF.

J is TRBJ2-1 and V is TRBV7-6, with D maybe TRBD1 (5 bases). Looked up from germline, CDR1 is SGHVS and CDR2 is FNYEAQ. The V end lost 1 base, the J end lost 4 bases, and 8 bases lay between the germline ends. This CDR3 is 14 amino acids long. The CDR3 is CASSLGQQYNEQFF. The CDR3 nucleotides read TGTGCCAGCAGCTTAGGACAGCAATACAATGAGCAGTTCTTC.

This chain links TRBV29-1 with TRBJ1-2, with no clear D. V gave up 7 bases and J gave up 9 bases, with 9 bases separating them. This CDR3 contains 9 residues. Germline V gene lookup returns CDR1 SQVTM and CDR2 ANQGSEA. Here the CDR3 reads CSATPSYTF. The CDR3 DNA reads TGCAGCGCGACCCCCAGCTACACCTTC.

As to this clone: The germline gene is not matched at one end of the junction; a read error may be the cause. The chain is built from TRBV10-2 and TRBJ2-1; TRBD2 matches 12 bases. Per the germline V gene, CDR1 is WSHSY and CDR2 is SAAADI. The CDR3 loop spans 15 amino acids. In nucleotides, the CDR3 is TGCGCCAGCAACCTACTAGCGGGGGGCTACGATGAGCAGTTCTTC. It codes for CASNLLAGGYDEQFF.

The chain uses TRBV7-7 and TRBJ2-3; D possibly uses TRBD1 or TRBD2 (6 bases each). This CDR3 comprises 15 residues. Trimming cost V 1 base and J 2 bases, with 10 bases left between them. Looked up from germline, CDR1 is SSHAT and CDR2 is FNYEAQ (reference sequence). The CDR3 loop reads CASSLGGGHTDTQYF. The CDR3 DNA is TGTGCCAGCAGCTTAGGAGGGGGGCACACAGATACGCAGTATTTT.

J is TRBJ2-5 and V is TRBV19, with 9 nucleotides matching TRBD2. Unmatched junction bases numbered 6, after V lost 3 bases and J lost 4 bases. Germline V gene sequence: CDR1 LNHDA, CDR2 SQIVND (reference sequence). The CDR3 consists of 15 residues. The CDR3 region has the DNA TGTGCCAGTAGTATCGGGCTAGCGGGAATAGAGACCCAGTACTTC. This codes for CASSIGLAGIETQYF.

In nucleotides, the CDR3 is TGTGCCAGCAGCTTGGAACTAGCGGGGGGCACCGGGGAGCTGTTTTTT. Translation: CASSLELAGGTGELFF. The chain employs TRBV5-6 and TRBJ2-2, with 12 bases that match TRBD2. Germline trimming cut 0 bases from V and 4 bases from J; bases unmatched to any gene: 1. CDR1 SGHDT and CDR2 YYEEEE come from the germline V gene. The CDR3 is 16 residues long.

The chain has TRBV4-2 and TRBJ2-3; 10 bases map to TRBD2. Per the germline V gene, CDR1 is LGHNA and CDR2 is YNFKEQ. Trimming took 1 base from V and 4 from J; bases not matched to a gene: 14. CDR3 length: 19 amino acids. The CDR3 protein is CASSQVPSGLADAPDTQYF. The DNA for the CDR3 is TGTGCCAGCAGCCAAGTTCCTTCTGGACTAGCGGACGCCCCAGATACGCAGTATTTT.

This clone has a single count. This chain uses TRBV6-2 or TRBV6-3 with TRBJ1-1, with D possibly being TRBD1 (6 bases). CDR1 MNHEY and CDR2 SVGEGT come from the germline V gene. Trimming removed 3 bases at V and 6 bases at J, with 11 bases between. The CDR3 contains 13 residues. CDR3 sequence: CASSYTGSAEAFF. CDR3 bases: TGTGCCAGCAGTTATACAGGGAGCGCTGAAGCTTTCTTT.

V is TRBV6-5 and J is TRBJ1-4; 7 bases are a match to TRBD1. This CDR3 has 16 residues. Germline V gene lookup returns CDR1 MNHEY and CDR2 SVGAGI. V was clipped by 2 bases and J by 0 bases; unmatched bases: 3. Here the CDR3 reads CASSYRQGATNEKLFF. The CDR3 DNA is TGTGCCAGCAGTTACCGACAGGGAGCAACTAATGAAAAACTGTTTTTT.